This T cell receptor beta chain was recorded in a study of blood T cell repertoires in COVID-19. Study information: Sample material is recorded as cDNA or gDNA derived from T cells, B-cell-depleted T cells, or PBMCs.

Clones were sequenced by immunoSEQ multiplex PCR, and TCRdb holds only the in-frame ones, with some missing. The sample includes about 300,000 clones, approximately 84% of them seen just once. What was sequenced was peripheral blood. The TCR originated in a human donor with COVID-19, enrolled during active disease. The donor label of this sample is uncertain.

The DNA of the CDR3 is TGTGCTAGTGGCCCACCCGGGAGTTGGACAGATACGCAGTATTTT. Its translation: CASGPPGSWTDTQYF. The chain couples TRBV12-5 to TRBJ2-3; D is possibly TRBD2 (6 bases). Looked up from germline, CDR1 is LGHNT and CDR2 is FRNRAP. This CDR3 is built from 15 residues. The V end lost 6 bases, the J end lost 3 bases, and 16 bases lay between the germline ends.